This T cell receptor (beta chain) was sequenced for a study of T cell responses to AZD1222 COVID-19 vaccine. Study-wide results and caveats: The CD4 TCRs associated with vaccination extended across spike and predominated at 160-218 and 743-854. Reports indicate that nearly half of spike-specific TCRs are directed at unmutated variant regions. Rises in breadth and depth of Spike-specific TCRs came after two AZD1222 doses.

With respect to this clone: What it binds is unknown.

The data were produced by immunoSEQ multiplex PCR, yet TCRdb's version contains in-frame clones alone and is incomplete. Among 150,000 to 200,000 clones listed, about 91% were seen once. The receptor's source is an adult in good health. The material sequenced was peripheral blood, taken on day 0 of AZD1222 vaccination.

This chain's CDR3 is CASSGGMNTEAFF. CDR3 in DNA: TGTGCCAGCAGTGGGGGAATGAACACTGAAGCTTTCTTT. The V gene is TRBV28, the J gene TRBJ1-1; a weak D match, TRBD1 (5 bases). From germline, CDR1 is MDHEN and CDR2 SYDVKM. V lost 5 bases and J 0 bases, leaving 7 bases between the germline ends. The CDR3 consists of 13 residues.